These 20 T cell receptor beta chains were all obtained from the same sample, sequenced in a study of shared clonotypes between healthy human individuals. Sequencing used immunoSEQ multiplex PCR; TCRdb keeps in-frame clones, though not all of them. The profile shows 490,000 or so clones, around 80% of them singletons. The sample consisted of PBMCs. The receptors here all came from a middle-aged woman in good health. Some clones in this sample may be carry-over from other donors' samples.

This clone was detected many times. V is TRBV4-1 and J is TRBJ2-3; the D is unclear. The CDR3 covers 14 residues. Trimming stripped 2 bases from V and 0 bases from J, with 6 bases between. Per germline, CDR1 MGHRA and CDR2 YSYEKL. The CDR3 coding sequence is TGCGCCAGCAGCCAACCGGACAGCACAGATACGCAGTATTTT. Encoded protein: CASSQPDSTDTQYF.

This clone was observed a few times. J is TRBJ1-4 and V is TRBV5-1; D gene uncertain. V was trimmed by 5 bases and J by 8 bases, leaving 16 bases between them. The CDR3 runs 14 residues. CDR1 SGHRS and CDR2 YFSETQ come from the germline V gene. The chain's CDR3 is CASSFPGSGEKLFF. The CDR3 DNA reads as TGCGCCAGCAGTTTTCCTGGGAGCGGAGAAAAACTGTTTTTT.

The chain has TRBV29-1 and TRBJ2-7; the D is unclear. Trimming left V 2 bases short and J 0 bases short, with 5 bases between. This CDR3 spans 12 amino acids. The germline CDR1 and CDR2 sequences are SQVTM and ANQGSEA. The CDR3 here is CSVEQSSYEQYF. The CDR3, as DNA: TGCAGCGTTGAACAGAGCTCCTACGAGCAGTACTTC.

The rearrangement joins TRBV5-1 to TRBJ2-5; possible D gene TRBD2, 6 bases. The CDR3 consists of 17 residues. The V end lost 4 bases, the J end lost 4 bases, and 23 bases lay between the germline ends. Germline values: CDR1 SGHRS, CDR2 YFSETQ. The CDR3 region is CASSGVSSGAVLETQYF. The CDR3, as DNA: TGCGCCAGCAGCGGGGTGTCGTCGGGAGCAGTTTTAGAGACCCAGTACTTC.

The chain has TRBV6-5 and TRBJ2-2, with D unresolved. With 6 bases removed from V and 6 bases from J, the gap between germline ends came to 11 bases. Germline V gene lookup returns CDR1 MNHEY and CDR2 SVGAGI. The CDR3 covers 13 residues. In DNA, the CDR3 is TGTGCCAGCAGCCACAGTCTTTCCGGGGAGCTGTTTTTT. Its protein product is CASSHSLSGELFF.

The CDR3 sequence: CASSPDRTDTQYF. CDR3 bases: TGCGCCAGCAGCCCGGACCGCACAGATACGCAGTATTTT. The gene calls are TRBV5-1 and TRBJ2-3; the D is unclear. From germline, CDR1 is SGHRS and CDR2 YFSETQ. CDR3 length: 13 amino acids. Trimming cost V 4 bases and J 1 base, with 7 bases left between them. The whole variable domain, filled in from reference TRBV5-1 and TRBJ2-3, reads KAGVTQTPRYLIKTRGQQVTLSCSPISGHRSVSWYQQTPGQGLQFLFEYFSETQRNKGNFPGRFSGRQFSNSRSEMNVSTLELGDSALYLCASSPDRTDTQYFGPGTRLTVL.

The count of this clone is one. The rearrangement joins TRBV30 to TRBJ1-2; weak D call: TRBD1 (6 bases). The CDR3 runs to 11 residues. The V end lost 3 bases, the J end lost 8 bases, and 10 bases lay between the germline ends. Germline values: CDR1 GTSNPN, CDR2 SVGIG (reference sequence). DNA for the CDR3: TGTGCCTGGAGCCACAGGGAGGGCTACACCTTC. It codes for CAWSHREGYTF. Drawing the rest from reference TRBV30 and TRBJ1-2, the complete variable domain is SQTIHQWPATLVQPVGSPLSLECTVEGTSNPNLYWYRQAAGRGLQLLFYSVGIGQISSEVPQNLSASRPQDRQFILSSKKLLLSDSGFYLCAWSHREGYTFGSGTRLTVV.

CDR3 DNA: TGTGCCAGCACACCCGGGACTAGCGGTACCTACGAGCAGTACTTC. Translated, it gives CASTPGTSGTYEQYF. This sequence joins TRBV27 and TRBJ2-7; TRBD2 matches at 11 bases. Germline V CDR1 and CDR2: MNHEY, SMNVEV (reference sequence). The CDR3 totals 15 residues. J was trimmed by 2 bases and V by 7 bases; bases with no gene match: 7.

The J gene is TRBJ2-7, the V gene TRBV9; perhaps TRBD2 as D (6 bases). Trimming stripped 3 bases from V and 0 bases from J, with 16 bases between. This CDR3 spans 16 amino acids. The germline V gene encodes CDR1 SGDLS and CDR2 YYNGEE. CDR3 bases: TGTGCCAGCAGCGAGCTCGGGACTGCTAGCTCCTACGAGCAGTACTTC. Encoded protein: CASSELGTASSYEQYF.

This clone was recorded a few times. The chain couples TRBV4-2 to TRBJ2-4; D gene ambiguous. CDR1 is LGHNA, CDR2 YNFKEQ, per germline. The CDR3 is 17 residues long. V lost 1 base to trimming and J lost 0 bases, with 13 bases between them. The CDR3 DNA follows: TGTGCCAGCAGCCAAGCCGCAGAGCTGGTAGCCAAAAACATTCAGTACTTC. Its protein product is CASSQAAELVAKNIQYF.

The V and J genes are TRBV7-2 and TRBJ2-7; D remains ambiguous. Between the trimmed V and J ends, which lost 5 bases and 0 bases, there was a span of 11 bases. This CDR3 has 14 residues. Germline loops: CDR1 SGHTA, CDR2 FQGNSA. The CDR3, as DNA: TGTGCCAGCAGCATTAACCCTAGCTCCTACGAGCAGTACTTC. Translating it yields CASSINPSSYEQYF.

This sequence joins TRBV18 and TRBJ2-1; tentative D call: TRBD2 (5 bases). The germline V and J ends were trimmed by 2 bases and 10 bases, with 6 bases remaining between them. Germline V gene lookup returns CDR1 KGHSH and CDR2 LQKENI. The CDR3 contains 11 residues. In DNA form, the CDR3 reads TGTGCCAGCTCACCATCGGGGGAGCAGTTCTTC. The encoded protein is CASSPSGEQFF.

The gene calls are TRBV19 and TRBJ2-3; 11 bases line up with TRBD1. The junction had 8 bases not matched to a gene; V was cut back by 10 bases and J by 2 bases. The CDR3 extends over 15 amino acids. Germline V CDR1 and CDR2: LNHDA, SQIVND (reference sequence). CDR3 residues: CATRDRGDPTDTQYF. CDR3 sequence (DNA): TGTGCCACCCGGGACAGGGGGGACCCCACAGATACGCAGTATTTT.

The chain has TRBV19 and TRBJ2-1, with TRBD2 identical over 11 bases. The germline gives CDR1 LNHDA, CDR2 SQIVND (reference sequence). CDR3 length equals 15 residues. The trim removed 2 bases at V and 11 bases at J, leaving 8 bases unmatched. As DNA, the CDR3 is TGTGCCAGTAGTATATGGGGGACTAGCGGCGGAAAGCAGTTCTTC. Its translation: CASSIWGTSGGKQFF.

The chain has TRBV21-1 and TRBJ2-7; the table gives TRBD2 as D, unverified against the DNA. TRBV21-1 is deemed a pseudogene. This CDR3 is 20 amino acids long. As DNA, the CDR3 is TGTGCCAGCAGCAAACAAGATTGGCTAGCGGGATTCTGGTGCGGCTACGAGCAGTACTTC. Its protein product is CASSKQDWLAGFWCGYEQYF.

This clone occurred once. The rearrangement links TRBV7-2 to TRBJ1-1; D remains unclear. Germline CDR1 SGHTA, CDR2 FQGNSA. This CDR3 has 12 amino acids. Trimming left V 5 bases short and J 4 bases short, with 8 bases between. This chain's CDR3 is CASSRLGTEAFF. The CDR3 DNA follows: TGTGCCAGCAGCAGGTTAGGCACTGAAGCTTTCTTT.

The J gene is TRBJ2-2, the V gene TRBV1; TRBD2, the D gene given by the table, was not confirmed from the DNA. TRBV1 is labeled a pseudogene. This CDR3 region has 17 residues. The CDR3 nucleotides read TGCACCAGCAGCCAAGATCTGCGGGAGGAAGGCGTCGGGGAGCTGTTTTTT. Translated, it gives CTSSQDLREEGVGELFF.

The chain is built from TRBV5-1 and TRBJ1-4; 7 bases map to TRBD1. The germline gives CDR1 SGHRS, CDR2 YFSETQ. V lost 4 bases to trimming and J lost 4 bases; unmatched junction nucleotides: 4. The CDR3 is 14 residues long. In DNA form, the CDR3 reads TGCGCCAGCAGCCCGGGACAGAGTAATGAAAAACTGTTTTTT. Its translation is CASSPGQSNEKLFF.

This sequence joins TRBV9 and TRBJ2-1; 16 nucleotides match TRBD2. The V gene end was trimmed by 4 bases and the J gene end by 9 bases; junction bases not matched to a gene: 7. Per germline, CDR1 SGDLS and CDR2 YYNGEE. This CDR3 is built from 16 residues. The DNA of the CDR3 is TGTGCCAGCAGCACCGGGACTAGCGGGAGGGCCTTTGAGCAGTTCTTC. Its protein product is CASSTGTSGRAFEQFF.

V and J are TRBV10-2 and TRBJ2-1; weak D call: TRBD2 (6 bases). Between the trimmed V and J ends, which lost 8 bases and 10 bases, there was a span of 24 bases. The CDR3 length is 15 residues. CDR1 and CDR2 from the germline V gene are WSHSY and SAAADI. CDR3 DNA: TGCGCCAGCTCACCCCCGGGACTGTCAAAGACCGAGCAGTTCTTC. The encoded protein is CASSPPGLSKTEQFF.